The 17 T cell receptor beta chains below all came from one sample that was sequenced in a study of blood T cell repertoires in COVID-19. Data came from immunoSEQ multiplex PCR; TCRdb stores just in-frame clones and leaves some out. The sample records approximately 100,000 clones, less than 85% being singletons. The sequencing input was peripheral blood. These receptors were obtained from a woman aged 55-70 years with acute or convalescent COVID-19.

J is TRBJ2-5 and V is TRBV7-9, with a weak D call TRBD2 (6 bases). The germline V and J ends were trimmed by 3 bases and 5 bases, with 19 bases remaining between them. The germline V gene has CDR1 SEHNR and CDR2 FQNEAQ (reference sequence). The CDR3 spans 16 residues. CDR3 amino acids: CASSFAGLGSRETQYF. The CDR3 coding sequence is TGTGCCAGCAGCTTTGCGGGGTTGGGGTCTAGGGAGACCCAGTACTTC.

V and J are TRBV7-9 and TRBJ2-6; the D is unclear. The CDR3 is 17 residues long. From germline, CDR1 is SEHNR and CDR2 FQNEAQ (reference sequence). With 0 bases removed from V and 0 bases from J, the gap between germline ends came to 9 bases. CDR3 nucleotide sequence: TGTGCCAGCAGCTTAGCCTACTCCGACTCTGGGGCCAACGTCCTGACTTTC. This encodes CASSLAYSDSGANVLTF.

J is TRBJ2-5 and V is TRBV2; possible D gene TRBD2, 5 bases. The CDR3 consists of 15 residues. Deletions cut 4 bases from V and 9 bases from J, with 21 bases between. Germline V gives CDR1 SNHLY, CDR2 FYNNEI. CDR3 bases: TGTGCCAGCAGTGCCGAAGCTGGACGAGCGGCAGCCCAGTACTTC. This gives the protein CASSAEAGRAAAQYF.

The chain employs TRBV4-1 and TRBJ2-5, with D unresolved. The V gene lost 1 base and the J gene lost 5 bases, with 14 bases spanning the gap. Germline assignment: CDR1 MGHRA and CDR2 YSYEKL. CDR3 length: 15 amino acids. The CDR3 DNA follows: TGCGCCAGCAGCCAAGCGCGTGGGCCTCTGGAGACCCAGTACTTC. As protein: CASSQARGPLETQYF.

For this clone: Mismatch with germline at one junction end may stem from a read error. The rearrangement links TRBV3-1 (or the pseudogene TRBV3-2) to TRBJ2-7; the D gene is possibly TRBD1 (5 bases). The CDR3 loop spans 12 amino acids. CDR1 and CDR2 (germline): LGHDT, YNNKEL (reference sequence). DNA of the CDR3: TGTGCCAGCAGCCAAAGTTCTTGGGGCTTGAACTTC. This sequence encodes CASSQSSWGLNF.

V is TRBV7-8 and J is TRBJ2-7, with 7 bases matching TRBD1. Germline CDR1 SGHVS, CDR2 FQNEAQ. The V gene end was trimmed by 3 bases and the J gene end by 9 bases; junction bases not matched to a gene: 11. This CDR3 contains 14 residues. This CDR3 is CASSFRDSPHGQYF. CDR3 DNA: TGTGCCAGCAGCTTCCGGGACAGTCCCCACGGGCAGTACTTC. The full variable domain, completed using reference TRBV7-8 and TRBJ2-7, is GAGVSQSPRYKVAKRGQDVALRCDPISGHVSLFWYQQALGQGPEFLTYFQNEAQLDKSGLPSDRFFAERPEGSVSTLKIQRTQQEDSAVYLCASSFRDSPHGQYFGPGTRLTVT.

The rearrangement uses TRBV6-2 or TRBV6-3 and TRBJ2-3; D perhaps matches TRBD1 (5 bases). Between the trimmed V and J ends, which lost 5 bases and 12 bases, there was a span of 15 bases. Per germline, CDR1 MNHEY and CDR2 SVGEGT. This CDR3 comprises 12 residues. The CDR3 region is CASSLNRYGQYF. The CDR3 DNA reads as TGTGCCAGCAGTCTCAACAGGTATGGACAGTATTTT.

This clone was seen just once. The V gene is TRBV12-3 or TRBV12-4, the J gene TRBJ2-5; D is unresolved. Trimming cost V 5 bases and J 9 bases, with 13 bases left between them. CDR3 length: 12 residues. CDR3: CASSRLTRAQYF. Here the CDR3 DNA reads TGTGCCAGCAGTCGACTTACTCGGGCCCAGTACTTC.

The rearrangement joins TRBV3-1 (or the pseudogene TRBV3-2) to TRBJ1-5; 8 bases map to TRBD1. From germline, CDR1 is LGHDT and CDR2 YNNKEL (reference sequence). V trimming: 4 bases; J trimming: 2 bases; junction bases outside the gene matches: 1. This CDR3 is built from 14 residues. CDR3 DNA sequence: TGTGCCAGCAGCCCGGACAGGGGCAATCAGCCCCAGCATTTT. Translating gives CASSPDRGNQPQHF.

V usage is TRBV5-5 and J usage is TRBJ2-7, with 7 bases matching TRBD1. V trimming: 1 base; J trimming: 4 bases; junction bases outside the gene matches: 5. CDR1 SGHKS and CDR2 YYEKEE come from the germline V gene (reference sequence). The CDR3 spans 14 residues. This CDR3 is CASSLLGGGYEQYF. The CDR3 DNA sequence: TGTGCCAGCAGCTTGTTAGGGGGCGGGTACGAGCAGTACTTC.

This chain joins TRBV28 and TRBJ1-2; perhaps TRBD1 as D (5 bases). V lost 10 bases and J lost 0, with 15 bases in between. Germline lookup yields CDR1 MDHEN and CDR2 SYDVKM. The CDR3 is 14 residues long. The chain's CDR3 is CATNGGGANYGYTF. The CDR3 region has the DNA TGTGCCACGAACGGGGGAGGGGCTAACTATGGCTACACCTTC.

The chain has TRBV5-4 and TRBJ1-5; D is undetermined. The V end was cut by 0 bases, the J end by 8 bases, with 12 bases between. CDR1 and CDR2 from the germline V gene are SGHNT and YYREEE (reference sequence). This CDR3 comprises 14 residues. The CDR3 reads CASSLAGSREPQHF. Written as DNA, the CDR3 is TGTGCCAGCAGCTTGGCGGGGTCAAGGGAGCCCCAGCATTTT.

The V and J genes are TRBV5-1 and TRBJ2-7; D is unclear. Trimming removed 0 bases from V and 3 bases from J, with 10 bases in between. The CDR3 runs 14 residues. In germline, CDR1 is SGHRS, CDR2 YFSETQ. Written as DNA, the CDR3 is TGCGCCAGCAGCTTGGTGGCAGGAAACTACGAGCAGTACTTC. Protein sequence: CASSLVAGNYEQYF.

J is TRBJ2-2 and V is TRBV3-1 (or the pseudogene TRBV3-2); 9 bases align to TRBD2. The germline CDR1 and CDR2 sequences are LGHDT and YNNKEL (reference sequence). V was pared by 4 bases and J by 7 bases, with 10 bases of the junction left unmatched. The length of the CDR3 is 16 residues. CDR3 sequence (DNA): TGTGCCAGCAGCCCAGCGGCTAGCGGGACGTTCGGGGAGCTGTTTTTT. Amino acid sequence: CASSPAASGTFGELFF.

The chain couples TRBV28 to TRBJ1-1; D unresolved. The CDR3 loop spans 14 amino acids. V lost 6 bases and J 1 base, leaving 12 bases between the germline ends. CDR1 and CDR2 from the germline V gene are MDHEN and SYDVKM. The DNA of the CDR3 is TGTGCCAGCAGGCCCCGGTTGTCGAACACTGAAGCTTTCTTT. This gives the protein CASRPRLSNTEAFF.

The V gene is TRBV7-8, the J gene TRBJ1-4; D perhaps matches TRBD1 (6 bases). Trimming removed 1 base from V and 7 bases from J, with 19 bases in between. The germline V gene encodes CDR1 SGHVS and CDR2 FQNEAQ. The CDR3 sequence is 17 residues long. Here the CDR3 DNA reads TGTGCCAGCAGCTTAGGCCCGACAGGACGCGCTTTTGAAAAACTGTTTTTT. Its translation: CASSLGPTGRAFEKLFF.

The J gene is TRBJ2-7, the V gene TRBV9; perhaps TRBD2 as D (6 bases). This CDR3 contains 14 residues. V was pared by 0 bases and J by 4 bases, with 11 bases between. Germline CDR1 SGDLS, CDR2 YYNGEE. CDR3 residues: CASSVDRAGYEQYF. As DNA, the CDR3 is TGTGCCAGCAGCGTAGACCGGGCGGGGTACGAGCAGTACTTC.